The 29 T cell receptor beta chains in this list originate from one sample, sequenced in a study of CD8+ T cells in alopecia areata. RNA extraction and reverse transcription yielded cDNA as sequencing template. TCRdb's copy holds only in-frame clones and misses some; the assay was immunoSEQ multiplex PCR. This sample has about 150,000 clones, with around 55% found just once. Sample: CD8+ T cells sorted from blood, taken at week 0. The source is a human donor with alopecia areata.

The count of this clone is one. The chain joins TRBV4-3 to TRBJ2-4; D is possibly TRBD2 (5 bases). The CDR3 covers 17 residues. Trimming removed 0 bases at V and 3 bases at J, with 15 bases between. Germline V gene data show CDR1 as LGHNA and CDR2 as YSLEER. The CDR3 region is CASSQDLTGSGKNIQYF. Here the CDR3 DNA reads TGCGCCAGCAGCCAAGATCTTACGGGATCCGGCAAAAACATTCAGTACTTC.

This clone has more than one count but fewer than ten. This chain uses TRBV6-5 with TRBJ2-3; 13 nucleotides agree with TRBD2. The CDR3 loop spans 14 amino acids. Germline V gene lookup returns CDR1 MNHEY and CDR2 SVGAGI. The V segment lost 6 bases and the J segment 4 bases; nucleotides outside the gene matches: 1. CDR3 loop: CASSGTSGADTQYF. As DNA, the CDR3 is TGTGCCAGCAGCGGGACTAGCGGGGCAGATACGCAGTATTTT.

The chain recombines TRBV23-1 with TRBJ1-5; D is perhaps TRBD1 (6 bases). TRBV23-1 is an ORF; its function is uncertain. The CDR3 spans 17 residues. Trimming cost V 0 bases and J 5 bases, with 17 bases left between them. In DNA, the CDR3 is TGCGCCAGCAGTCAATCCAACTCGACAGGAAATTATCAGCCCCAGCATTTT. Its protein product is CASSQSNSTGNYQPQHF.

This rearrangement joins TRBV29-1 to TRBJ2-3; tentatively, D is TRBD1 or TRBD2 (7 bases each). V shed 4 bases and J shed 2 bases, with 19 bases lying between them. Germline V gene lookup returns CDR1 SQVTM and CDR2 ANQGSEA. The length of the CDR3 is 16 residues. The CDR3 bases are TGCAGCGTTGGGGAGGGCCAGGGGGTGAACACAGATACGCAGTATTTT. This translates into CSVGEGQGVNTDTQYF.

The sample holds a few counts of this clone. This chain links TRBV7-2 with TRBJ1-1; no reliable D call. Trimming removed 3 bases from V and 1 base from J, with 6 bases in between. Germline V gene sequence: CDR1 SGHTA, CDR2 FQGNSA. The CDR3 runs 13 residues. The CDR3 region has the DNA TGTGCCAGCAGCTTTAACAGGAACACTGAAGCTTTCTTT. Residues: CASSFNRNTEAFF.

The genes are TRBV27 and TRBJ2-3; no definite D call. The CDR3 is made up of 13 amino acids. With 2 bases removed from V and 2 bases from J, the gap between germline ends came to 5 bases. Germline V gives CDR1 MNHEY, CDR2 SMNVEV (reference sequence). CDR3 sequence: CASSLMATDTQYF. The CDR3 region has the DNA TGTGCCAGCAGTTTAATGGCCACAGATACGCAGTATTTT.

The V and J genes are TRBV14 and TRBJ2-7, with D unclear. The CDR3 contains 12 residues. V lost 4 bases and J lost 2, with 6 bases in between. Per the germline V gene, CDR1 is SGHDN and CDR2 is FVKESK. CDR3 DNA: TGTGCCAGCAGCCCCCGGACCTACGAGCAGTACTTC. Its protein product is CASSPRTYEQYF.

The rearrangement uses TRBV13 and TRBJ2-5, with D hard to call. Germline V gene sequence: CDR1 PRHDT, CDR2 FYEKMQ (reference sequence). The CDR3 is 15 residues long. V dropped 4 bases and J dropped 5 bases, with 17 bases sitting between them. CDR3 region: CASSSTYRASETQYF. The CDR3 nucleotides are TGTGCCAGCAGCTCCACCTACCGGGCTTCGGAGACCCAGTACTTC.

The chain has TRBV27 and TRBJ1-2, with D perhaps TRBD1 (5 bases). Trimming cost V 6 bases and J 0 bases, with 14 bases left between them. This CDR3 spans 15 amino acids. Germline values: CDR1 MNHEY, CDR2 SMNVEV (reference sequence). The CDR3 reads CASRDPDSSNYGYTF. The CDR3 region has the DNA TGTGCCAGCAGGGACCCTGACAGTTCTAACTATGGCTACACCTTC.

This chain uses TRBV29-1 with TRBJ1-1; TRBD1 is a possible D gene (5 bases). Trimming removed 5 bases from V and 2 bases from J, with 21 bases in between. There are 16 residues in the CDR3. Germline CDR1 reads SQVTM; CDR2 reads ANQGSEA. CDR3 loop: CSVSGLEESFNTEAFF. CDR3 DNA: TGCAGCGTTTCAGGGTTGGAAGAGAGTTTTAACACTGAAGCTTTCTTT.

This clone turned up a few times. The chain recombines TRBV7-2 with TRBJ2-1; D might be TRBD2 (6 bases). The CDR3 length is 14 residues. V lost 6 bases and J lost 9, with 18 bases in between. The V gene's germline CDR1 is SGHTA and CDR2 FQGNSA. The CDR3 sequence: CASSHEVSGFEQFF. The CDR3 DNA is TGTGCCAGCAGTCACGAAGTTAGCGGATTTGAGCAGTTCTTC.

This clone has just one count. The chain joins TRBV13 to TRBJ1-2; D is ambiguous. This CDR3 is 13 amino acids long. V was cut by 0 bases and J by 6 bases, with 8 bases left in between. The germline gives CDR1 PRHDT, CDR2 FYEKMQ (reference sequence). The CDR3 DNA follows: TGTGCCAGCAGCTTAGGTGGAGGGCATGGCTACACCTTC. Translation gives CASSLGGGHGYTF.

The chain employs TRBV4-3 and TRBJ2-5, with 8 bases fitting TRBD2. There are 15 residues in the CDR3. Losses at the gene ends were 0 bases for V and 4 bases for J; bases not matched to a gene: 4. Germline CDR1 LGHNA, CDR2 YSLEER. Here the CDR3 reads CASSQEAAGVETQYF. DNA of the CDR3: TGCGCCAGCAGCCAAGAGGCAGCGGGGGTAGAGACCCAGTACTTC.

V gene TRBV18 combines with J gene TRBJ2-5; D gene uncertain. Germline V lookup: CDR1 KGHSH, CDR2 LQKENI. V lost 3 bases to trimming and J lost 7 bases, with 12 bases between them. The CDR3 is 13 amino acids. The CDR3 spells CASSPPGDATQYF. CDR3 nucleotide sequence: TGTGCCAGCTCACCTCCGGGCGATGCGACCCAGTACTTC.

This rearrangement joins TRBV2 to TRBJ2-3, with D maybe TRBD2 (6 bases). The CDR3 has 15 residues. The germline V and J ends were trimmed by 6 bases and 2 bases, with 15 bases remaining between them. CDR1 is SNHLY and CDR2 is FYNNEI in the germline V gene. This CDR3 is CASRVAELHTDTQYF. The CDR3 DNA sequence: TGTGCCAGCAGAGTAGCGGAGCTCCACACAGATACGCAGTATTTT.

The chain links TRBV6-6 to TRBJ2-1; 7 bases match TRBD1. V dropped 4 bases and J dropped 8; count of bases not matched to a gene: 8. There are 14 residues in the CDR3. Germline CDR1 reads MNHNY; CDR2 reads SVGAGI (reference sequence). Here the CDR3 reads CASSSGQVRDEQFF. DNA for the CDR3: TGTGCCAGCAGTTCTGGACAGGTCCGGGATGAGCAGTTCTTC.

The sample holds a few counts of this clone. This chain links TRBV29-1 with TRBJ2-5; D remains unclear. The V end was cut by 0 bases, the J end by 3 bases, with 17 bases between. The CDR3 has 16 residues. The germline V gene encodes CDR1 SQVTM and CDR2 ANQGSEA. The CDR3 bases are TGCAGCGTTGAAGATGGGGATTTACTTGGAAAAGAGACCCAGTACTTC. Translating gives CSVEDGDLLGKETQYF.

The chain is built from TRBV13 and TRBJ2-7; the match to TRBD1 covers 7 bases. V was pared by 2 bases and J by 2 bases, with 3 bases of the junction left unmatched. There are 14 residues in the CDR3. The germline gives CDR1 PRHDT, CDR2 FYEKMQ (reference sequence). The CDR3 sequence: CASSLRDSTYEQYF. The CDR3, as DNA: TGTGCCAGCAGCTTACGGGACAGTACCTACGAGCAGTACTTC.

This clone was seen once. J is TRBJ2-4 and V is TRBV30, with D uncertain. V dropped 0 bases and J dropped 0 bases, with 6 bases sitting between them. The CDR3 consists of 14 residues. The V gene's germline CDR1 is GTSNPN and CDR2 SVGIG (reference sequence). DNA of the CDR3: TGTGCCTGGAGTGTGGAATTAGCCAAAAACATTCAGTACTTC. This gives the protein CAWSVELAKNIQYF.

In its sample, this clone was seen once. The chain combines TRBV29-1 with TRBJ1-1; D gene ambiguous. V lost 4 bases and J 5 bases, leaving 14 bases between the germline ends. The CDR3 consists of 13 residues. The germline V gene has CDR1 SQVTM and CDR2 ANQGSEA. CDR3 in DNA: TGCAGCGTTGTGGGTAGAGGGCGGACTGAAGCTTTCTTT. As protein: CSVVGRGRTEAFF.

CDR3 protein: CASSPGGRTDTQYF. For the CDR3, the DNA is TGTGCCAGCAGTCCGGGGGGCCGCACAGATACGCAGTATTTT. The V gene is TRBV27, the J gene TRBJ2-3; possible D gene TRBD2, 7 bases. This CDR3 has 14 residues. V lost 5 bases, J lost 1 base, and 10 bases lay in between. From germline, CDR1 is MNHEY and CDR2 SMNVEV (reference sequence).

The chain uses TRBV25-1 and TRBJ2-7; maybe TRBD2 (6 bases). The germline V and J ends were trimmed by 3 bases and 9 bases, with 9 bases remaining between them. Per germline, CDR1 MGHDK and CDR2 SYGVNS. This CDR3 is 11 amino acids long. Written as DNA, the CDR3 is TGTGCCAGCAGTGAGGAGGGACCGCAGTACTTC. It codes for CASSEEGPQYF.

The rearrangement joins TRBV9 to TRBJ2-3; no firm D call. Germline V gene data show CDR1 as SGDLS and CDR2 as YYNGEE. The CDR3 runs 13 residues. V was pared by 0 bases and J by 5 bases, with 7 bases between. This CDR3 is CASSVVGRDTQYF. The CDR3 DNA reads as TGTGCCAGCAGCGTAGTTGGAAGAGATACGCAGTATTTT.

This clone was detected a few times. The chain combines TRBV11-2 with TRBJ2-4; D may be TRBD1 or TRBD2 (5 bases each). The germline V and J ends were trimmed by 6 bases and 6 bases, with 9 bases remaining between them. The CDR3 is 12 residues long. The germline V gene encodes CDR1 SGHAT and CDR2 FQNNGV. The CDR3 coding sequence is TGTGCCAGCAGGGGGGAAATAAACATTCAGTACTTC. Translation gives CASRGEINIQYF.

DNA of the CDR3: TGTGCCAGCAACCCTAGGGGGGATGCTTTCTTT. Translated, it gives CASNPRGDAFF. The V gene is TRBV27, the J gene TRBJ1-1; the D gene is possibly TRBD1 (6 bases). Germline CDR1 MNHEY, CDR2 SMNVEV (reference sequence). V lost 7 bases, J lost 11 bases, and 14 bases lay in between. The CDR3 length is 11 residues.

This chain uses TRBV27 with TRBJ1-2; weak D call: TRBD1 (5 bases). Per germline, CDR1 MNHEY and CDR2 SMNVEV (reference sequence). V shed 0 bases and J shed 4 bases, with 9 bases lying between them. The CDR3 runs to 14 residues. The CDR3 DNA follows: TGTGCCAGCAGTTTATCAGGGGCATCCTATGGCTACACCTTC. Translating it yields CASSLSGASYGYTF.

The rearrangement joins TRBV29-1 to TRBJ1-1, with D unresolved. This CDR3 is 11 amino acids long. Germline V gives CDR1 SQVTM, CDR2 ANQGSEA. V was clipped by 6 bases and J by 1 base, with 6 bases between them. The CDR3 region is CSVGQNTEAFF. CDR3 sequence (DNA): TGCAGCGTGGGTCAGAACACTGAAGCTTTCTTT.

The chain combines TRBV4-3 with TRBJ2-7, with a tentative D call TRBD1 (6 bases). The germline V and J ends were trimmed by 0 bases and 3 bases, with 15 bases remaining between them. This CDR3 comprises 16 residues. Looked up from germline, CDR1 is LGHNA and CDR2 is YSLEER. This CDR3 reads CASSQDRNRAIYEQYF. As DNA, the CDR3 is TGCGCCAGCAGCCAAGATCGAAACAGGGCAATCTACGAGCAGTACTTC.

This rearrangement joins TRBV10-2 to TRBJ1-1, with D possibly being TRBD1 (5 bases). This CDR3 comprises 14 residues. With 1 base removed from V and 5 bases from J, the gap between germline ends came to 11 bases. Germline V gene data show CDR1 as WSHSY and CDR2 as SAAADI. The CDR3 DNA is TGCGCCAGCAGTGAGTACAGGAAAGGAACTGAAGCTTTCTTT. Its translation: CASSEYRKGTEAFF.